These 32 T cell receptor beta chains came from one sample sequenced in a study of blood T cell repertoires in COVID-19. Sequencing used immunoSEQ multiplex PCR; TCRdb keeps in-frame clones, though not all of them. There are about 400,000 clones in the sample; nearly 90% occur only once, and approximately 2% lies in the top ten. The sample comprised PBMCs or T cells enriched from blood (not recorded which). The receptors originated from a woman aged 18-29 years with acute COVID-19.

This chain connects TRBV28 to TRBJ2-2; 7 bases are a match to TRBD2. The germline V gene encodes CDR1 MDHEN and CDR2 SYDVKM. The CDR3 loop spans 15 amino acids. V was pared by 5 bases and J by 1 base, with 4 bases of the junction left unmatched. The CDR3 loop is CASSTGGRNTGELFF. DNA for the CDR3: TGTGCCAGCAGTACGGGAGGCCGGAACACCGGGGAGCTGTTTTTT.

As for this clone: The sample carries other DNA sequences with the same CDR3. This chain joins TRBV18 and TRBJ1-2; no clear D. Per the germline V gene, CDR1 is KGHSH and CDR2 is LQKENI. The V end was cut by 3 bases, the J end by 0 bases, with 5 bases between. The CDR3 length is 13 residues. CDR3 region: CASSPGANYGYTF. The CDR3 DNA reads TGTGCCAGCTCACCCGGAGCTAACTATGGCTACACCTTC.

The CDR3 spells CASSSGLAGGSTYEQYF. The CDR3 bases are TGTGCCAGCAGTTCCGGACTAGCGGGAGGATCCACCTACGAGCAGTACTTC. The chain has TRBV28 and TRBJ2-7, with TRBD2 matching 14 bases. The V gene end was trimmed by 4 bases and the J gene end by 2 bases; junction bases not matched to a gene: 7. CDR1 MDHEN and CDR2 SYDVKM come from the germline V gene. The CDR3 length is 17 residues.

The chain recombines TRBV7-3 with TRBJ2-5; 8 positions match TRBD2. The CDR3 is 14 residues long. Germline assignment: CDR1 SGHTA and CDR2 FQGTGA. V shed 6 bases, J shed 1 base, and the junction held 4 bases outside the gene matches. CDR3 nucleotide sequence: TGTGCCAGCAGTCCGGGGGGGATCCAAGAGACCCAGTACTTC. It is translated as CASSPGGIQETQYF.

CDR3 DNA: TGTGCCAGCAGCCAACTAGTGTCTGAAGCTTTCTTT. It specifies CASSQLVSEAFF. This chain connects TRBV3-1 (or the pseudogene TRBV3-2) to TRBJ1-1; the D is unclear. The CDR3 consists of 12 residues. In germline, CDR1 is LGHDT, CDR2 YNNKEL (reference sequence). V lost 2 bases, J lost 6 bases, and 7 bases lay in between.

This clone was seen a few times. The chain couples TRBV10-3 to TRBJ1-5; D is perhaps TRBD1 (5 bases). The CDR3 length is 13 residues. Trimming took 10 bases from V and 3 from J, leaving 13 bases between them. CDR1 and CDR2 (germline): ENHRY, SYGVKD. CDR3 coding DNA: TGTGCCAGCCATTCAGGGTTCAATCAGCCCCAGCATTTT. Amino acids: CASHSGFNQPQHF.

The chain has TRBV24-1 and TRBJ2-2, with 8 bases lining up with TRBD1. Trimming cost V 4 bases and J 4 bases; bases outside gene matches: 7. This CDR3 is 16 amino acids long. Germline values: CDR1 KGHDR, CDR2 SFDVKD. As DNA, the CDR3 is TGTGCCACCAGTGAGAGCGGACAGGGTGGCACCGGGGAGCTGTTTTTT. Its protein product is CATSESGQGGTGELFF.

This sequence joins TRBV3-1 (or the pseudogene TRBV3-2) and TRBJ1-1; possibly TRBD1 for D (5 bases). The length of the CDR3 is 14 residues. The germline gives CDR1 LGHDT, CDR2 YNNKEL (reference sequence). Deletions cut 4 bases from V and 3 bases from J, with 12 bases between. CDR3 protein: CASSLFEGDTEAFF. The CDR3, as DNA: TGTGCCAGCAGCCTTTTTGAAGGGGACACTGAAGCTTTCTTT.

The CDR3 bases are TGTGCCAGCAACGGAGATCAGCCCCAGCATTTT. This translates into CASNGDQPQHF. The V and J genes are TRBV6-5 and TRBJ1-5; D gene uncertain. The CDR3 is made up of 11 amino acids. The ends were cut back, 7 bases at V and 5 bases at J, with 6 bases in the middle. Germline CDR1 is MNHEY and CDR2 is SVGAGI.

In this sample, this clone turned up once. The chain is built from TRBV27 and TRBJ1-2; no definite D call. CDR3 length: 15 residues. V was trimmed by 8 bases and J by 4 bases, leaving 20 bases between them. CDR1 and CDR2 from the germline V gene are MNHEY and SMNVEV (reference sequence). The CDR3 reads CASRGGKVWSYGYTF. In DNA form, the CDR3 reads TGTGCCAGCCGAGGCGGAAAGGTGTGGAGCTATGGCTACACCTTC.

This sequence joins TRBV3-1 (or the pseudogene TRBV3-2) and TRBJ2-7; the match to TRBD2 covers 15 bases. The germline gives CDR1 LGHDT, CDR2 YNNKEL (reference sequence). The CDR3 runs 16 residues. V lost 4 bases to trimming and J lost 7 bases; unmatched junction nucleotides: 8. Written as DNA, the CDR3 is TGTGCCAGCAGCCCCGGACTAGCGGGAGGGCCGGGGGAGCAGTACTTC. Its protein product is CASSPGLAGGPGEQYF.

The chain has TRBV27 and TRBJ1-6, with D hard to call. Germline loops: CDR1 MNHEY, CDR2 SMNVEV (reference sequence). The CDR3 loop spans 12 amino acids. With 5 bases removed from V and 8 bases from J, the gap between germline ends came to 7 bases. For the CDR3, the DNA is TGTGCCAGCAGTCCCGGTGATTCACCCCTCCACTTT. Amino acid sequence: CASSPGDSPLHF.

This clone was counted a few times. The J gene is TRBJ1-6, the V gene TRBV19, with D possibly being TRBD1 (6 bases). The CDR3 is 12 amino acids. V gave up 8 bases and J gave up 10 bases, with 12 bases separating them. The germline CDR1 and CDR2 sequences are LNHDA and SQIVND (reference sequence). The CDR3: CASREGVSPLHF. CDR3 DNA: TGTGCCAGTCGCGAGGGGGTCTCACCCCTCCACTTT.

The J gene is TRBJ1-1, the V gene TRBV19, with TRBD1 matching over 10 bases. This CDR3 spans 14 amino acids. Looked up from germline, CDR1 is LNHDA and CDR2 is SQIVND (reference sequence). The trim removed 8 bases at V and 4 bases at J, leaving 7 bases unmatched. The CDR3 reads CASWLGTGATEAFF. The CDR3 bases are TGTGCCAGTTGGTTAGGGACAGGGGCCACTGAAGCTTTCTTT.

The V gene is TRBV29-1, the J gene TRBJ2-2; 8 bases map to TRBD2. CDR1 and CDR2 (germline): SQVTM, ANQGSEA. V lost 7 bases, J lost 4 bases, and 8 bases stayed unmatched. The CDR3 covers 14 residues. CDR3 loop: CSALGGALTGELFF. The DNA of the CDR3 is TGCAGCGCCCTCGGGGGGGCTCTCACCGGGGAGCTGTTTTTT.

The CDR3 loop is CASSDRGPEAFF. CDR3 coding DNA: TGTGCCAGCAGCGACAGGGGACCTGAAGCTTTCTTT. This rearrangement joins TRBV5-6 to TRBJ1-1, with 8 bases identical to TRBD1. This CDR3 has 12 amino acids. V gave up 4 bases and J gave up 6 bases; unmatched junction bases: 2. Germline CDR1 and CDR2: SGHDT and YYEEEE.

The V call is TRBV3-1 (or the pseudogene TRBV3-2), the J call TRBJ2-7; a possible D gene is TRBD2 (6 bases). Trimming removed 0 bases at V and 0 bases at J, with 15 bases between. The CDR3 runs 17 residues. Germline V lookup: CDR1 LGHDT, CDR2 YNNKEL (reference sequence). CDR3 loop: CASSQEFLRGSSYEQYF. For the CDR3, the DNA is TGTGCCAGCAGCCAAGAATTTTTACGGGGGAGCTCCTACGAGCAGTACTTC.

The CDR3 DNA reads TGTGCCAGCACTCCCGAAGGACAGATCTACGAGCAGTACTTC. It codes for CASTPEGQIYEQYF. The V and J genes are TRBV28 and TRBJ2-7; D perhaps matches TRBD1 (6 bases). CDR1 MDHEN and CDR2 SYDVKM come from the germline V gene. Trimming took 7 bases from V and 3 from J, leaving 16 bases between them. The CDR3 sequence is 14 residues long. Combining the CDR3 with reference TRBV28 and TRBJ2-7 gives the whole variable domain DVKVTQSSRYLVKRTGEKVFLECVQDMDHENMFWYRQDPGLGLRLIYFSYDVKMKEKGDIPEGYSVSREKKERFSLILESASTNQTSMYLCASTPEGQIYEQYFGPGTRLTVT.

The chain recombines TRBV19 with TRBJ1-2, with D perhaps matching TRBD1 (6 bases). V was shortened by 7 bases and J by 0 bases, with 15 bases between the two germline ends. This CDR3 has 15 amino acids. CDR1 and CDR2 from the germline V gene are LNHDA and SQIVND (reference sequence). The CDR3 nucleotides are TGTGCCAGTAACCCGACCGGGACACCTAACTATGGCTACACCTTC. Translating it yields CASNPTGTPNYGYTF. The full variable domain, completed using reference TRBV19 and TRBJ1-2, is DGGITQSPKYLFRKEGQNVTLSCEQNLNHDAMYWYRQDPGQGLRLIYYSQIVNDFQKGDIAEGYSVSREKKESFPLTVTSAQKNPTAFYLCASNPTGTPNYGYTFGSGTRLTVV.

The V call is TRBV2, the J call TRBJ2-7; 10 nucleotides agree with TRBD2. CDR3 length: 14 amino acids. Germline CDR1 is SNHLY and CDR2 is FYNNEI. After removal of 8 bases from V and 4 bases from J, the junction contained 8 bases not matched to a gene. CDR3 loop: CASSGSGGLYEQYF. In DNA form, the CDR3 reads TGTGCCAGCTCCGGTAGCGGGGGGCTATACGAGCAGTACTTC.

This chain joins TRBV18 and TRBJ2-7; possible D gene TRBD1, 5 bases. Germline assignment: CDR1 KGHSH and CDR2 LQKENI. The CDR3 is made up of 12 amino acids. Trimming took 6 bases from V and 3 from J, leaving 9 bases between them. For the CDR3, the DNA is TGTGCCAGCTCGCAGGGCGGCTACGAGCAGTACTTC. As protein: CASSQGGYEQYF.

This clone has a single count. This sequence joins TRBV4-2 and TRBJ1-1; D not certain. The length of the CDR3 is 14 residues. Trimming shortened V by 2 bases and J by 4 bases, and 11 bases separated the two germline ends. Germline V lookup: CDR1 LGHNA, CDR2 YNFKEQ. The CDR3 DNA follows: TGTGCCAGCAGCCAACTAAGATCAGGCACTGAAGCTTTCTTT. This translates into CASSQLRSGTEAFF.

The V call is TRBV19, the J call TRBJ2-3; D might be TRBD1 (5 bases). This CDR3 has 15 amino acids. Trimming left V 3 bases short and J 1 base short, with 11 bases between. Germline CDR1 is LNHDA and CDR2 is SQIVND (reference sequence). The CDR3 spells CASSIKGSGTDTQYF. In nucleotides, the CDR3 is TGTGCCAGTAGTATCAAGGGGTCGGGCACAGATACGCAGTATTTT.

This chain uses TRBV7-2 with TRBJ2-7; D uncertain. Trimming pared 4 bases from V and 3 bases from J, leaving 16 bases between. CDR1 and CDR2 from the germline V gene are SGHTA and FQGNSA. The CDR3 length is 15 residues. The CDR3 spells CASSSSSNQFYEQYF. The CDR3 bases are TGTGCCAGCAGCTCCTCTAGTAATCAATTCTACGAGCAGTACTTC.

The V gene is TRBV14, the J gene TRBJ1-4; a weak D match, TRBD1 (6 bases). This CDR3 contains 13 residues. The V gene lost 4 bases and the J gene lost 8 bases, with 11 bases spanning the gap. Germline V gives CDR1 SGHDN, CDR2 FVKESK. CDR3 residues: CASSPTGTEKLFF. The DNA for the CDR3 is TGTGCCAGCAGCCCTACAGGGACCGAAAAACTGTTTTTT.

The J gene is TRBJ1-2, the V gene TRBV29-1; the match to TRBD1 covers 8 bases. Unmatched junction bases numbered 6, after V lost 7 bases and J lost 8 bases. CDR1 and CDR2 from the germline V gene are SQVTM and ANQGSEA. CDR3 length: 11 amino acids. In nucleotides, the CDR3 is TGCAGCGCGGACAGGGAGAAGGGCTACACCTTC. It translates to CSADREKGYTF.

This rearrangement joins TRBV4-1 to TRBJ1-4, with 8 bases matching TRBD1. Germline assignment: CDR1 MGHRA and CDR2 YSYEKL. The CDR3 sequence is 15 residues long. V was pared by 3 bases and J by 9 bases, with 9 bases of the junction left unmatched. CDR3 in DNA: TGCGCCAGCAGCCACCCCAGGGGGCTCAAACAAAAACTGTTTTTT. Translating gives CASSHPRGLKQKLFF.

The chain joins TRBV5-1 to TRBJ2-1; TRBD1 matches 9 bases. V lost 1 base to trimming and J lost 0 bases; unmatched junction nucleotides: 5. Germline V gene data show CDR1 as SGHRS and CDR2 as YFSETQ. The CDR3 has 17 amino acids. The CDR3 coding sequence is TGCGCCAGCAGCTTGATCGGACAGGGGAGCTCCTACAATGAGCAGTTCTTC. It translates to CASSLIGQGSSYNEQFF.

CDR3 in amino acids: CASSLEPGRPQHF. CDR3 DNA: TGTGCCAGCAGCTTAGAACCGGGGAGGCCCCAGCATTTT. V usage is TRBV11-2 and J usage is TRBJ1-5, with unresolved D. The V and J ends lost 0 bases and 9 bases respectively, with 9 bases between them. The CDR3 covers 13 residues. Germline CDR1 SGHAT, CDR2 FQNNGV.

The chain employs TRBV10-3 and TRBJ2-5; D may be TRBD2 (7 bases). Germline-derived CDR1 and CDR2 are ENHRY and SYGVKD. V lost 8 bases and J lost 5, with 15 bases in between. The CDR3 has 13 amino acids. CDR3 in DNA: TGTGCCATCGTTGCAGGGGAGGGGGAGACCCAGTACTTC. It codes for CAIVAGEGETQYF.

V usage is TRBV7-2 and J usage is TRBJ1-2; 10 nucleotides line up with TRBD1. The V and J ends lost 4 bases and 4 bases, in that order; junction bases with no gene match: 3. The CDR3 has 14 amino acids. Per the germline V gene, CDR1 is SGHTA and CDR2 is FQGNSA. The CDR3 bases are TGTGCCAGCAGCTATGGACAGGGGGGCTATGGCTACACCTTC. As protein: CASSYGQGGYGYTF.

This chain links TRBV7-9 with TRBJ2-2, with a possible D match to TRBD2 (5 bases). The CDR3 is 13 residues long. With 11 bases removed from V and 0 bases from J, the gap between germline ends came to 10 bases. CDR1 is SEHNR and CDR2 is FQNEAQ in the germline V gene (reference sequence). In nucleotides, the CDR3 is TGTGCCGGAGGAGAAGCGAACACCGGGGAGCTGTTTTTT. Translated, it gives CAGGEANTGELFF.